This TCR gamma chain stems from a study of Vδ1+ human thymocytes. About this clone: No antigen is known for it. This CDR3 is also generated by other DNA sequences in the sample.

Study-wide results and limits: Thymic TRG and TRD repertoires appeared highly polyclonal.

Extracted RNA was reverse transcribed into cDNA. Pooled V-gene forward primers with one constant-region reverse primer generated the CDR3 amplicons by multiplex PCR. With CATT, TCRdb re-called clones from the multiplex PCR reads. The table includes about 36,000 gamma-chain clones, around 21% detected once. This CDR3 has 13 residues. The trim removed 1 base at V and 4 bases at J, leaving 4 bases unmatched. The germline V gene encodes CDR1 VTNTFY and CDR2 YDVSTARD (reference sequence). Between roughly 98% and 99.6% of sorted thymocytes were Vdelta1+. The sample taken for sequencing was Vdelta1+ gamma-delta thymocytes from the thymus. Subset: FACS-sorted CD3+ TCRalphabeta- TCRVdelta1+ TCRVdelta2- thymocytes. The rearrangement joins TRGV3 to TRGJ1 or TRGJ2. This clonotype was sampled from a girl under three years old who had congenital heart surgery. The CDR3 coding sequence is TGTGCCACCTGGGACAGCCTGTATTATAAGAAACTCTTT. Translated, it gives CATWDSLYYKKLF.